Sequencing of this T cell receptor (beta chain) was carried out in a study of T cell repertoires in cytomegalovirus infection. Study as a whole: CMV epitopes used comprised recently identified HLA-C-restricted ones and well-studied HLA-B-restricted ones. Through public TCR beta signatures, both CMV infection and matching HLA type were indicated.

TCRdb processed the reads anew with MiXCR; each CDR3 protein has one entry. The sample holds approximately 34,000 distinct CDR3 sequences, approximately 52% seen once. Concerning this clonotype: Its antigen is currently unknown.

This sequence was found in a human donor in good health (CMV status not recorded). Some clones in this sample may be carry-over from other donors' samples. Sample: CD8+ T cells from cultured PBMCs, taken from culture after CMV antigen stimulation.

The CDR3 region is CASSLGTSGLEQYF. Written as DNA, the CDR3 is TGTGCCAGCAGTTTAGGGACTAGCGGACTAGAGCAGTACTTC. The rearrangement uses TRBV28 and TRBJ2-7; 11 bases line up with TRBD2. The V gene's germline CDR1 is MDHEN and CDR2 SYDVKM. The CDR3 has 14 residues. V was pared by 2 bases and J by 7 bases, with 4 bases of the junction left unmatched.